This TCR beta chain was observed in a study of CD8 T cells in Susac syndrome. Reverse transcription used about 0.5 to 1 ug RNA and random hexamers. A single record per CDR3 protein comes from TCRdb applying MiXCR to the immunoSEQ multiplex PCR reads. The data show roughly 130,000 distinct CDR3 sequences, 90% to 95% seen once. In germline, CDR1 is SQVTM, CDR2 ANQGSEA. CDR3 length: 15 amino acids. Deletions cut 5 bases from V and 0 bases from J, with 15 bases between. Sequencing input: CD4+ T cells from PBMCs. The chain couples TRBV29-1 to TRBJ2-3, with a weak D call TRBD1 (6 bases). The receptor was derived from a human donor in good health. CDR3 sequence: CSVRPDRRSTDTQYF. The CDR3 coding sequence is TGCAGCGTTAGGCCCGACAGGAGAAGCACAGATACGCAGTATTTT.